Presented here are 21 T cell receptor beta chains from one specimen sequenced in a study of technical replicates of blood from a few donors. Using immunoSEQ multiplex PCR, the repertoire was profiled, and TCRdb retains in-frame clones only, with some absent. Among around 98,000 clones, approximately 94% were seen once, and the ten largest hold less than 0.25%. Sequenced input: T cells isolated from PBMCs. The receptors were gathered from a human donor in good health.

Only one count was recorded for this clone. The rearrangement joins TRBV19 to TRBJ2-2, with unresolved D. The CDR3 extends over 18 amino acids. V lost 3 bases to trimming and J lost 4 bases, with 21 bases between them. CDR1 and CDR2 (germline): LNHDA, SQIVND (reference sequence). The CDR3 here is CASSMQYSLPPRTGELFF. The CDR3 DNA reads as TGTGCCAGTAGTATGCAGTACAGCCTCCCCCCCCGCACCGGGGAGCTGTTTTTT.

The chain joins TRBV5-4 to TRBJ1-2; 10 nucleotides align to TRBD1. V was clipped by 4 bases and J by 2 bases; unmatched bases: 2. The CDR3 covers 14 residues. The germline CDR1 and CDR2 sequences are SGHNT and YYREEE (reference sequence). In DNA, the CDR3 is TGTGCCAGCAGCCCGGGACAGGGGAACTATGGCTACACCTTC. It specifies CASSPGQGNYGYTF.

This clone was seen once. V is TRBV5-4 and J is TRBJ2-3, with 11 bases aligning to TRBD2. Germline trimming cut 5 bases from V and 2 bases from J; bases unmatched to any gene: 7. The V gene's germline CDR1 is SGHNT and CDR2 YYREEE (reference sequence). The CDR3 runs 16 residues. In DNA form, the CDR3 reads TGTGCCAGCAGACAACTAGCGGGGGCCATCACAGATACGCAGTATTTT. Translation gives CASRQLAGAITDTQYF.

This chain connects TRBV29-1 to TRBJ2-7; 7 nucleotides agree with TRBD1. Germline CDR1 SQVTM, CDR2 ANQGSEA. J was trimmed by 4 bases and V by 6 bases; bases with no gene match: 9. CDR3 size: 13 residues. The CDR3, as DNA: TGCAGCGTCGGAATCGGGACAGCTTACGAGCAGTACTTC. Its protein product is CSVGIGTAYEQYF.

This chain joins TRBV6-6 and TRBJ2-7, with TRBD2 identical over 13 bases. The junction had 4 bases not matched to a gene; V was cut back by 2 bases and J by 3 bases. The CDR3 consists of 16 residues. Germline V gene lookup returns CDR1 MNHNY and CDR2 SVGAGI (reference sequence). CDR3 region: CASSYGLAGVIYEQYF. The CDR3 DNA reads as TGTGCCAGCAGTTACGGACTAGCGGGAGTCATCTACGAGCAGTACTTC.

The rearrangement uses TRBV6-5 and TRBJ1-5; D perhaps matches TRBD1 (5 bases). Trimming shortened V by 10 bases and J by 0 bases, and 13 bases separated the two germline ends. This CDR3 spans 14 amino acids. Germline CDR1 is MNHEY and CDR2 is SVGAGI. The CDR3 bases are TGTGCCACCCAGGACATCCTTAGCAATCAGCCCCAGCATTTT. It is translated as CATQDILSNQPQHF.

The table lists this clone with a count of one. The chain combines TRBV10-3 with TRBJ2-7, with unresolved D. Germline values: CDR1 ENHRY, CDR2 SYGVKD. Trimming took 4 bases from V and 3 from J, leaving 10 bases between them. This CDR3 comprises 13 residues. CDR3 sequence (DNA): TGTGCCATCAGTGGGCCAGTTAACTACGAGCAGTACTTC. Its protein product is CAISGPVNYEQYF.

The J gene is TRBJ1-5, the V gene TRBV27, with D possibly matching TRBD1 (6 bases). This CDR3 is 13 amino acids long. With 4 bases removed from V and 6 bases from J, the gap between germline ends came to 10 bases. Germline V gene sequence: CDR1 MNHEY, CDR2 SMNVEV (reference sequence). The CDR3 protein is CASSSSGVQPQHF. The CDR3 nucleotides read TGTGCCAGCAGTTCGTCAGGGGTTCAGCCCCAGCATTTT.

This sequence joins TRBV28 and TRBJ2-7; possible D gene TRBD1, 6 bases. The ends were cut back, 4 bases at V and 1 base at J, with 20 bases in the middle. The germline gives CDR1 MDHEN, CDR2 SYDVKM. CDR3 length: 17 residues. Here the CDR3 DNA reads TGTGCCAGCAGTTCCCCATCGTTGGGCAGGGGATCCTACGAGCAGTACTTC. Protein product: CASSSPSLGRGSYEQYF.

This clone was seen once. The chain uses TRBV19 and TRBJ2-1; tentative D call: TRBD2 (6 bases). V lost 5 bases and J 9 bases, leaving 14 bases between the germline ends. Germline V gene data show CDR1 as LNHDA and CDR2 as SQIVND (reference sequence). This CDR3 has 13 amino acids. The CDR3 reads CASSEGRAGEQFF. The CDR3 DNA is TGTGCCAGTAGTGAGGGGCGAGCGGGTGAGCAGTTCTTC.

This chain uses TRBV7-9 with TRBJ2-5, with 9 bases lining up with TRBD1. Per the germline V gene, CDR1 is SEHNR and CDR2 is FQNEAQ (reference sequence). The CDR3 length is 14 residues. After removal of 5 bases from V and 2 bases from J, the junction contained 3 bases not matched to a gene. The DNA of the CDR3 is TGTGCCAGCAGCCGGGGACAGGGTCAAGAGACCCAGTACTTC. Its translation: CASSRGQGQETQYF.

V gene TRBV4-2 combines with J gene TRBJ2-5, with TRBD1 identical over 9 bases. CDR1 is LGHNA and CDR2 is YNFKEQ in the germline V gene. V lost 5 bases, J lost 4 bases, and 11 bases stayed unmatched. This CDR3 has 16 amino acids. The CDR3 DNA reads as TGTGCCAGCAGCGATCCCTCACAGGGGGCCGCAGAGACCCAGTACTTC. Translating it yields CASSDPSQGAAETQYF.

The rearrangement links TRBV6-5 to TRBJ2-7, with TRBD1 as a possible D gene (6 bases). The CDR3 spans 13 residues. CDR1 is MNHEY, CDR2 SVGAGI, per germline. Trimming left V 3 bases short and J 6 bases short, with 12 bases between. As DNA, the CDR3 is TGTGCCAGCAGTTATTGGCAGGGGAGCGAGCAGTACTTC. Its protein is CASSYWQGSEQYF.

This sequence joins TRBV9 and TRBJ1-2; D possibly corresponds to TRBD1 (6 bases). Germline assignment: CDR1 SGDLS and CDR2 YYNGEE. The germline V and J ends were trimmed by 0 bases and 0 bases, with 9 bases remaining between them. This CDR3 region has 15 residues. Here the CDR3 DNA reads TGTGCCAGCAGCGTAGGTCCAGGGGCTAACTATGGCTACACCTTC. Translated: CASSVGPGANYGYTF.

This chain joins TRBV5-1 and TRBJ1-6, with 10 positions matching TRBD1. Per the germline V gene, CDR1 is SGHRS and CDR2 is YFSETQ. The CDR3 totals 15 residues. V was clipped by 0 bases and J by 8 bases; unmatched bases: 2. The CDR3 bases are TGCGCCAGCAGCTTGGGCGGGACAGGGGATTCACCCCTCCACTTT. Residues: CASSLGGTGDSPLHF. Full variable domain (rest looked up from reference TRBV5-1 and TRBJ1-6): KAGVTQTPRYLIKTRGQQVTLSCSPISGHRSVSWYQQTPGQGLQFLFEYFSETQRNKGNFPGRFSGRQFSNSRSEMNVSTLELGDSALYLCASSLGGTGDSPLHFGNGTRLTVT.

In DNA, the CDR3 is TGCGCCAGCAGCCAAGTCACTAGACATTACGAGCAGTACTTC. Protein product: CASSQVTRHYEQYF. This chain connects TRBV4-1 to TRBJ2-7, with a weak D call TRBD2 (5 bases). The length of the CDR3 is 14 residues. The V gene lost 1 base and the J gene lost 4 bases, with 11 bases spanning the gap. The germline CDR1 and CDR2 sequences are MGHRA and YSYEKL.

This clone showed up just once. The same CDR3 can be traced to other DNA sequences in this sample. This chain connects TRBV5-1 to TRBJ1-3; no clear D gene. Germline CDR1 and CDR2: SGHRS and YFSETQ. The CDR3 has 14 amino acids. Trimming cost V 0 bases and J 0 bases, with 4 bases left between them. The DNA of the CDR3 is TGCGCCAGCAGCTTGGGCAGCTCTGGAAACACCATATATTTT. Its protein is CASSLGSSGNTIYF.

V gene TRBV4-1 combines with J gene TRBJ1-2; D ambiguous. The germline V gene encodes CDR1 MGHRA and CDR2 YSYEKL. This CDR3 has 14 amino acids. Between the trimmed V and J ends, which lost 7 bases and 2 bases, there was a span of 14 bases. The CDR3 region has the DNA TGCGCCAGCAAGTCAACCGATCGGAACTATGGCTACACCTTC. It encodes CASKSTDRNYGYTF.

CDR3 sequence reads: CASHSSTDTQYF. CDR3 in DNA: TGCGCCAGCCATTCAAGCACAGATACGCAGTATTTT. The genes are TRBV5-1 and TRBJ2-3, with unresolved D. The V gene's germline CDR1 is SGHRS and CDR2 YFSETQ. Deletions cut 7 bases from V and 0 bases from J, with 6 bases between. The CDR3 consists of 12 residues.

The genes are TRBV5-4 and TRBJ2-7, with a tentative D call TRBD1 (5 bases). The CDR3 has 13 residues. V was pared by 2 bases and J by 7 bases, with 13 bases between. Germline CDR1 reads SGHNT; CDR2 reads YYREEE (reference sequence). CDR3 DNA sequence: TGTGCCAGCAGCTTACCCAGGGCCCGGGAGCAGTACTTC. The encoded protein is CASSLPRAREQYF.

V and J are TRBV28 and TRBJ2-7, with a weak D call TRBD1 (6 bases). The CDR3 has 13 amino acids. The germline gives CDR1 MDHEN, CDR2 SYDVKM. Trimming removed 8 bases from V and 1 base from J, with 12 bases in between. The CDR3 sequence: CASRPGQSYEQYF. The CDR3, as DNA: TGTGCCAGCCGACCCGGACAGTCCTACGAGCAGTACTTC.